Listed below are T cell receptor beta chains from one sample, sequenced in a study of blood T cell repertoires in COVID-19. The method was immunoSEQ multiplex PCR; TCRdb's version includes in-frame clones alone and lacks a portion of them. The sample has 260,000 or so clones, around four fifths seen once. Sequencing was performed on PBMCs or T cells enriched from blood (not recorded which). These receptors were taken from a woman between 35 and 50 years old who had been exposed to COVID-19. Each CDR3 is given with its conserved first and last residue. A D gene is named only where the DNA matches it firmly. Not every row has a clone size; where given, it reads once, few, many or a size class.

TRBJ1-5 TRBD1 TRBV19 . TGTGCCAGTAGGACAGGGAACGTGGTAGATCAGCCCCAGCATTTT CASRTGNVVDQPQHF
TRBJ1-1 TRBD1 TRBV9 few TGTGCCAGCAGCGCGCTGGACAGGGTCCGGGACACTGAAGCTTTCTTT CASSALDRVRDTEAFF
TRBJ2-3 . TRBV19 . TGTGCCAGTAAACCACAGGGAGCCACAGATACGCAGTATTTT CASKPQGATDTQYF
TRBJ1-5 . TRBV28 few TGTGCCAGCAGTCTTCAGGGAGGGGCAAATCAGCCCCAGCATTTT CASSLQGGANQPQHF
TRBJ2-2 . TRBV6-5 few TGTGCCAGCAAATTTCAGGAAACCGGGGAGCTGTTTTTT CASKFQETGELFF
TRBJ1-1 . TRBV7-2 . TGTGCCAGCAGCTTAGAGGAGACGAACACTGAAGCTTTCTTT CASSLEETNTEAFF
TRBJ1-5 . TRBV5-6 . TGTGCCAGCAGCTTCGGGAGAGATTGGGGCAATCAGCCCCAGCATTTT CASSFGRDWGNQPQHF
TRBJ2-1 TRBD1 TRBV18 . TGTGCCACAGGACAGGGAACCTACAATGAGCAGTTCTTC CATGQGTYNEQFF
TRBJ2-7 . TRBV28 . TGTGCCAGCAGTTTATTAGTTCGGCTAGCCGAGCAGTACTTC CASSLLVRLAEQYF
TRBJ1-2 . TRBV12-1 . TGTGCCAGCAGTCGTCCCGGGACAGGGATGCACTATGGCTACACCTTC CASSRPGTGMHYGYTF
TRBJ1-1 . TRBV6-4 . TGTGCCAGCAGGGGACAAGCCGAAGCTTTCTTT CASRGQAEAFF
TRBJ1-2 TRBD1 TRBV2 . TGTGCCAGCAGTGCCGGGACAGGGAGGAGCTATGGCTACACCTTC CASSAGTGRSYGYTF
TRBJ2-2 . TRBV19 once TGTGCCAGTAGTCACGGGACACTCTACACCGGGGAGCTGTTTTTT CASSHGTLYTGELFF
TRBJ2-3 . TRBV9 . TGTGCCAGCAGCGTAGCTCCGGGGGGCTACTCCACAGATACGCAGTATTTT CASSVAPGGYSTDTQYF
TRBJ2-5 TRBD2 TRBV10-2 . TGCGCCAGCAGGTCGTCGACTAGCGGGGCGGCCCAGTACTTC CASRSSTSGAAQYF
TRBJ2-3 TRBD2 TRBV28 . TGTGCCAGCAGTTTAGTCCTAGCGGGGGGGCAAACGCAGTATTTT CASSLVLAGGQTQYF
TRBJ1-1 . TRBV19 . TGTGCCAGTAGTATAGACAGACAGAGGACTGAAGCTTTCTTT CASSIDRQRTEAFF
TRBJ1-2 TRBD1 TRBV18 . TGTGCCAGCTCACCAGCAATGGGACAGGGGGCCGTCTATGGCTACACCTTC CASSPAMGQGAVYGYTF
TRBJ2-2 TRBD1 TRBV7-3 . TGTGCCAGCAGCTTAGTAGGGGGCGCCGCCGGGGAGCTGTTTTTT CASSLVGGAAGELFF
TRBJ1-2 . TRBV5-1 . TGCGCCAGCAGCTTGGTTTTCGGGTCAGCCGCCTTTAACTATGGCTACACCTTC CASSLVFGSAAFNYGYTF
TRBJ2-2 TRBD1 TRBV2 . TGTGCCAGCAGTGAATCGGACAGGGCCACCGGGGAGCTGTTTTTT CASSESDRATGELFF
TRBJ1-4 . TRBV3-1/TRBV3-2 . TGTGCCAGCAGCCACAGGGGCTACATTTTCAAACTGTTTTTT CASSHRGYIFKLFF
TRBJ1-2 . TRBV19 few TGTGCCAGTAGTATCCCCGGACAGTATGGCTACACCTTC CASSIPGQYGYTF
TRBJ2-3 TRBD2 TRBV6-4 many TGTGCCAGCAGTGGGACTAGCGGGGGCACAGATACGCAGTATTTT CASSGTSGGTDTQYF
TRBJ1-1 TRBD1 TRBV18 . TGTGCCAGCTCACCTCAGGGACAGATGAACACTGAAGCTTTCTTT CASSPQGQMNTEAFF
TRBJ1-1 . TRBV7-9 . TGTGCCAGCAGCCCCACAGGGCCTAGTGCTGAAGCTTTCTTT CASSPTGPSAEAFF
TRBJ2-7 TRBD2 TRBV6-5 . TGTGCCAGCAGATCTAGCGGGGGGGTACCCTACGAGCAGTACTTC CASRSSGGVPYEQYF
TRBJ2-1 TRBD2 TRBV28 few TGTGCCAGCAGTGGGACCGGGACTAGTTACAATGAGCAGTTCTTC CASSGTGTSYNEQFF
TRBJ2-1 . TRBV29-1 once TGCAGCGTGGGGGGTCACTACAATGAGCAGTTCTTC CSVGGHYNEQFF
TRBJ2-5 TRBD2 TRBV6-5 . TGTGCCGCGGGGGGCCTAATGCTGCTGGAGACCCAGTACTTC CAAGGLMLLETQYF
TRBJ1-6 TRBD1 TRBV3-1/TRBV3-2 . TGTGCCAGCAGCCAAGATGGGTTGACAGGGGGCGAATCACCCCTCCACTTT CASSQDGLTGGESPLHF
TRBJ1-3 . TRBV5-4 . TGTGCCAGCAGCTTGCAGGGATTTAGCTCTGGAAACACCATATATTTT CASSLQGFSSGNTIYF
TRBJ1-2 TRBD1 TRBV5-8 . TGTGCCAGCAGCTTGAGGCCAGGGGGTTTTTATGGCTACACCTTC CASSLRPGGFYGYTF
TRBJ2-1 TRBD1 TRBV11-3 . TGTGCCAGCAGCTTAGTAGGGACAGGGGATGCTGAGCAGTTCTTC CASSLVGTGDAEQFF
TRBJ2-1 . TRBV15 . TGTGCCACCAGCCCACTGGGGGGGCGGAATGAGCAGTTCTTC CATSPLGGRNEQFF
TRBJ2-2 . TRBV7-9 few TGTGCCAGCAGCTTAGCGCGGGGCGGAACCGGGGAGCTGTTTTTT CASSLARGGTGELFF
TRBJ1-4 . TRBV29-1 once TGCAGCGTTGAGCTGACAGGCTTTCGAGAAAAACTGTTTTTT CSVELTGFREKLFF
TRBJ1-3 . TRBV3-1/TRBV3-2 . TGTGCCAGCAGCCAAGATTACCGGTTATACTCTGGAAACACCATATATTTT CASSQDYRLYSGNTIYF
TRBJ1-2 . TRBV6-5 . TGTGCCAGCAGTTACAGGAGGGGCTATGGCTACACCTTC CASSYRRGYGYTF